A selection of T cell receptor beta chains follows, all from one sample in a study of shared clonotypes between healthy human individuals. Generated by immunoSEQ multiplex PCR, the TCRdb table keeps only in-frame clones and is missing some. Here the sample spans fewer than 1.8 million clones, 98% being singletons. The sample consisted of naive CD4+ T cells sorted from blood. All receptors come from a man under 40 in good health. Each CDR3 is given with its conserved first and last residue.

v_gene | len | CDR3aa
TRBV25-1 | 13 | CASRHRGTGELFF
TRBV5-1 | 13 | CASSIQGAETQYF
TRBV5-1 | 17 | CASSSGIVGAMNTEAFF
TRBV4-1 | 15 | CASSQGGNRGEKLFF
TRBV5-1 | 16 | CASSGPGTTNTGELFF
TRBV27 | 19 | CASSSSLAGGPFSYNEQFF
TRBV9 | 14 | CASSVGSSNNEQFF
TRBV18 | 13 | CASSGQTNTEAFF
TRBV5-1 | 16 | CASSPAGTVLMGEAFF
TRBV9 | 15 | CASSRDRFLSNEQFF
TRBV7-2 | 15 | CASSPRTHMNTEAFF
TRBV9 | 16 | CASSVATSGGPYEQYF
TRBV18 | 15 | CASSPPSVGAYEQYF
TRBV19 | 14 | CASILNRDRAEAFF
TRBV11-2 | 14 | CASSFRPINQPQHF
TRBV27 | 13 | CASSSGDYNEQFF
TRBV18 | 16 | CASSHGTTASGNTIYF
TRBV7-2 | 16 | CASSQTRTSSYNEQFF
TRBV7-6 | 14 | CASSLDRGNYGYTF
TRBV28 | 17 | CASSSPAPGAGNYGYTF
TRBV2 | 16 | CASSEEAGNVSYEQYF
TRBV15 | 15 | CATSSLGGESYEQYF
TRBV11-2 | 16 | CASSLVRDSSYNEQFF
TRBV5-6 | 12 | CASRWGGSEAFF
TRBV29-1 | 17 | CSVARRLAGDRQETQYF
TRBV7-6 | 16 | CASTSRTGWETDTQYF
TRBV4-1 | 13 | CASSQAPGNTIYF
TRBV19 | 14 | CASSILGESYEQYF
TRBV7-8 | 19 | CASSLDVSSGTIGTDTQYF
TRBV28 | 18 | CASSSFSGTGLLETEAFF
TRBV10-3 | 12 | CAISERQHEQYF
TRBV18 | 19 | CASSPLGLAGTSLGDTQYF
TRBV5-7 | 13 | CASSTLGNQPQHF
TRBV7-2 | 13 | CASSSDRETEAFF
TRBV5-1 | 13 | CASSGGLGNEQYF
TRBV9 | 17 | CASSVDPSAGTRVEQYF
TRBV27 | 12 | CASSSDYNEQFF
TRBV7-6 | 14 | CASRQGSNSETQYF
TRBV9 | 15 | CASSVGASSYNEQFF
TRBV28 | 15 | CASGILQGHNQPQHF
TRBV18 | 16 | CASSAAGIMNYNEQFF
TRBV5-1 | 14 | CASSPTEGTDTQYF
TRBV5-8 | 14 | CASSSRIGFYEQYF